Below, 12 T cell receptor beta chains from the same sample are listed, as sequenced in a study of OX40 agonist ivuxolimab in advanced cancers. Some clones are missing from TCRdb's copy, which holds only in-frame ones; the method was immunoSEQ multiplex PCR. The table records around 70,000 clones, 81% of them present only once. Sequencing used CD4+ or CD8+ T cells sorted from blood, obtained in a trial of the OX40 agonist ivuxolimab. These receptors were taken from an adult with an advanced solid tumor such as melanoma, head and neck, liver or kidney cancer.

V and J are TRBV28 and TRBJ1-2; TRBD1 matches at 9 bases. Germline trimming cut 6 bases from V and 8 bases from J; bases unmatched to any gene: 13. This CDR3 region has 15 residues. The germline V gene encodes CDR1 MDHEN and CDR2 SYDVKM. CDR3 region: CASREENRGLRGYTF. The CDR3 DNA follows: TGTGCCAGCAGGGAGGAAAACAGGGGGCTACGAGGCTACACCTTC.

The rearrangement joins TRBV5-6 to TRBJ2-1, with 13 bases lining up with TRBD2. CDR3 length: 16 residues. The germline V gene has CDR1 SGHDT and CDR2 YYEEEE. V lost 4 bases, J lost 5 bases, and 6 bases stayed unmatched. The CDR3 DNA follows: TGTGCCAGCAGCCCGACTAGCGGGGGGCCCCACAATGAGCAGTTCTTC. Translated: CASSPTSGGPHNEQFF.

The chain uses TRBV7-8 and TRBJ2-5, with 12 nucleotides matching TRBD2. Per germline, CDR1 SGHVS and CDR2 FQNEAQ. The junction had 10 bases not matched to a gene; V was cut back by 1 base and J by 4 bases. This CDR3 is built from 18 residues. The CDR3 coding sequence is TGTGCCAGCAGCTTAGGAAGGGCTAGCGGGAGGGCCGGAGAGACCCAGTACTTC. Protein: CASSLGRASGRAGETQYF.

The chain uses TRBV10-1 and TRBJ1-6, with D hard to call. The germline V and J ends were trimmed by 4 bases and 8 bases, with 9 bases remaining between them. This CDR3 has 13 amino acids. Germline CDR1 reads WNHNN; CDR2 reads SYGVQD (reference sequence). DNA for the CDR3: TGCGCCAGCAGTGGGTTGAGGGATTCACCCCTCCACTTT. As protein: CASSGLRDSPLHF.

This clone appeared a few times. This chain uses TRBV27 with TRBJ2-2; D is uncertain. Germline values: CDR1 MNHEY, CDR2 SMNVEV (reference sequence). This CDR3 has 17 residues. V dropped 5 bases and J dropped 0 bases, with 16 bases sitting between them. CDR3 nucleotide sequence: TGTGCCAGCAGTCCTACACCACGAAGCTCGAACACCGGGGAGCTGTTTTTT. It encodes CASSPTPRSSNTGELFF.

This chain uses TRBV6-6 with TRBJ2-1; D is possibly TRBD2 (6 bases). The CDR3 runs to 12 residues. CDR1 and CDR2 (germline): MNHNY, SVGAGI (reference sequence). Trimming cost V 4 bases and J 13 bases, with 14 bases left between them. CDR3 in DNA: TGTGCCAGCAGTTCCTTAACGGGACTTCAGTTCTTC. Its protein is CASSSLTGLQFF.

This clone has only a few counts. The V call is TRBV30, the J call TRBJ1-2, with D tentatively TRBD1 (6 bases). The length of the CDR3 is 15 residues. The V end lost 1 base, the J end lost 0 bases, and 12 bases lay between the germline ends. Looked up from germline, CDR1 is GTSNPN and CDR2 is SVGIG (reference sequence). CDR3 coding DNA: TGTGCCTGGAGTGAAGGGACACCTTCTAACTATGGCTACACCTTC. Translated: CAWSEGTPSNYGYTF.

The gene calls are TRBV7-6 and TRBJ2-2; 13 bases are shared with TRBD2. Per germline, CDR1 SGHVS and CDR2 FNYEAQ. This CDR3 has 17 residues. With 5 bases clipped from V and 7 bases from J, the junction kept 10 bases outside the gene matches. The CDR3, as DNA: TGTGCCAGCAGCCCTACTAGCGGGAGGGCCCTCAGCGGGGAGCTGTTTTTT. Its translation: CASSPTSGRALSGELFF.

This chain links TRBV10-3 with TRBJ1-4, with D tentatively TRBD1 (6 bases). V was cut by 5 bases and J by 3 bases, with 10 bases left in between. Germline CDR1 is ENHRY and CDR2 is SYGVKD. The CDR3 covers 14 residues. The CDR3 sequence is CAISSRGSNEKLFF. The CDR3 DNA reads TGTGCCATCAGTTCGAGGGGGTCTAATGAAAAACTGTTTTTT.

The chain joins TRBV4-1 to TRBJ1-1; D perhaps matches TRBD1 (5 bases). Trimming took 3 bases from V and 1 from J, leaving 12 bases between them. Germline loops: CDR1 MGHRA, CDR2 YSYEKL. This CDR3 contains 15 residues. CDR3 in amino acids: CASSHSTTGNTEAFF. CDR3 nucleotides: TGCGCCAGCAGCCACTCAACCACAGGGAACACTGAAGCTTTCTTT.

The rearrangement uses TRBV18 and TRBJ2-5; 9 nucleotides align to TRBD1. V trimming: 3 bases; J trimming: 5 bases; junction bases outside the gene matches: 7. CDR1 and CDR2 (germline): KGHSH, LQKENI. The CDR3 spans 15 residues. DNA for the CDR3: TGTGCCAGCTCACCCCGGACAGGGGTAGGTGAGACCCAGTACTTC. The encoded protein is CASSPRTGVGETQYF.

The gene calls are TRBV7-9 and TRBJ1-1; 8 bases fit TRBD1. This CDR3 comprises 15 residues. V trimming: 5 bases; J trimming: 3 bases; junction bases outside the gene matches: 8. The V gene's germline CDR1 is SEHNR and CDR2 FQNEAQ (reference sequence). The CDR3 coding sequence is TGTGCCAGCAGCCGGACAGGGCTTGGAGACACTGAAGCTTTCTTT. Its protein is CASSRTGLGDTEAFF.